Below, one T cell receptor (beta chain) is given with its context. The data belong to a study of shared clonotypes between healthy human individuals. The ends lost 4 bases at V and 3 bases at J; junction bases unmatched: 12. In germline, CDR1 is MGHRA, CDR2 YSYEKL. CDR3 length equals 17 residues. Memory CD4+ cells were the fraction left after CD45RA+ naive selection. TCRdb's table, derived via immunoSEQ multiplex PCR, lists solely in-frame clones and lacks some. The table has roughly 1.5 million clones, under 99% seen once; the top ten hold roughly 0.42%. The sequenced material came from naive CD4+ T cells sorted from blood. Regarding subset: CD45RA+ positively selected. The rearrangement links TRBV4-1 to TRBJ2-1; 7 bases line up with TRBD2. This receptor was identified in a man aged 25 to 40 in good health. In nucleotides, the CDR3 is TGCGCCAGCAGCCCCCCCCGGGGGGAGGTCGTCTACAATGAGCAGTTCTTC. This gives the protein CASSPPRGEVVYNEQFF.